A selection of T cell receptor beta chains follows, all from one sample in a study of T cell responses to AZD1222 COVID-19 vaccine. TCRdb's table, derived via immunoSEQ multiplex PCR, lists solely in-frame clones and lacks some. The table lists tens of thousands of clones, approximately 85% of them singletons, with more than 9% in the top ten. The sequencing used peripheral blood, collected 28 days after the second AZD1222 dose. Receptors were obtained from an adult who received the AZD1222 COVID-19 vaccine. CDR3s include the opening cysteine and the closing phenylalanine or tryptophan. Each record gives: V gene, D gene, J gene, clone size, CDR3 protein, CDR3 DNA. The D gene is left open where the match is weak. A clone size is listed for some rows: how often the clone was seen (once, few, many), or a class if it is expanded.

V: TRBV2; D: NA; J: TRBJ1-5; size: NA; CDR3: CASSPRMGASNQPQHF; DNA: TGTGCCAGCAGTCCTCGCATGGGGGCGAGCAATCAGCCCCAGCATTTT
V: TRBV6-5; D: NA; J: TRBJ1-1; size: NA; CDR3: CASSLSFGRPNTEAFF; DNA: TGTGCCAGCAGTTTATCGTTCGGCCGGCCGAACACTGAAGCTTTCTTT
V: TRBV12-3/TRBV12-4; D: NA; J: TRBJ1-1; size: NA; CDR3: CASSLSGTAFF; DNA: TGTGCCAGCAGTTTGTCGGGGACCGCTTTCTTT
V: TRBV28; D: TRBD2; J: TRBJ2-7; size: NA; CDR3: CASSVRTSGLYEQYF; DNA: TGTGCCAGCAGTGTGAGGACTAGCGGGTTATACGAGCAGTACTTC
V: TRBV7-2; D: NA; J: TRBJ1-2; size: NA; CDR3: CASTVPGGFYGYTF; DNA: TGTGCCAGCACCGTACCGGGGGGCTTTTATGGCTACACCTTC
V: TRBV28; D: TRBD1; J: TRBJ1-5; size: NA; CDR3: CASSIVGQGVSNQPQHF; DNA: TGTGCCAGCAGCATAGTGGGACAGGGCGTTAGCAATCAGCCCCAGCATTTT
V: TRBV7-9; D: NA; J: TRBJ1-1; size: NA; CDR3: CASSLNERATEAFF; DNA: TGTGCCAGCAGCTTAAATGAAAGGGCCACTGAAGCTTTCTTT
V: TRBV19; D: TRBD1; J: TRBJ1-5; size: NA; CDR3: CASSISGTGENQPQHF; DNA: TGTGCCAGTAGTATCTCTGGGACAGGGGAGAATCAGCCCCAGCATTTT
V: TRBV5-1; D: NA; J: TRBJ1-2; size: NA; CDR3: CASSPGVGLSNYGYTF; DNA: TGCGCCAGCAGCCCTGGGGTGGGACTCTCTAACTATGGCTACACCTTC
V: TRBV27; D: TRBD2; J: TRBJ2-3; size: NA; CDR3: CASRGRLAGGLGDTQYF; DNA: TGTGCCAGCAGGGGGAGGCTAGCGGGGGGGCTTGGAGATACGCAGTATTTT
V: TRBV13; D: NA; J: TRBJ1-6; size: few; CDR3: CASSPGDRSSPLHF; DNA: TGTGCCAGCAGCCCGGGCGACAGGAGTTCACCCCTCCACTTT
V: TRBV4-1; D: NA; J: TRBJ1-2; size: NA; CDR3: CASSQEFQGYGYTF; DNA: TGCGCCAGCAGCCAAGAGTTCCAGGGGTATGGCTACACCTTC
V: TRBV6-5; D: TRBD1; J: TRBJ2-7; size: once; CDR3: CASSPGQDYEQYF; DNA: TGTGCCAGCAGTCCGGGACAGGACTACGAGCAGTACTTC
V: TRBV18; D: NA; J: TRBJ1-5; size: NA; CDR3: CASSPQENQPQHF; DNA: TGTGCCAGCTCACCCCAGGAGAATCAGCCCCAGCATTTT
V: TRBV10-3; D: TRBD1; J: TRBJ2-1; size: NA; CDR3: CAITGQGANSMYNEQFF; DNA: TGTGCCATCACCGGACAGGGGGCGAATTCTATGTACAATGAGCAGTTCTTC
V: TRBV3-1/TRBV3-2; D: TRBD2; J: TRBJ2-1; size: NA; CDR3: CASSQETSGVNEQFF; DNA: TGTGCCAGCAGCCAGGAGACTAGCGGGGTTAATGAGCAGTTCTTC
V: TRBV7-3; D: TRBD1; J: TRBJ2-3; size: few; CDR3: CASSPNTGTATDTQYF; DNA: TGTGCCAGCAGCCCAAACACCGGGACAGCCACAGATACGCAGTATTTT
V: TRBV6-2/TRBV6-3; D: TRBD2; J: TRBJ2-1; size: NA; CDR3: CASSKGLAGGTFGNEQFF; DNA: TGTGCCAGCAGTAAGGGACTAGCGGGGGGAACATTTGGGAATGAGCAGTTCTTC
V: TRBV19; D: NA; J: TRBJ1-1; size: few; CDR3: CASSPRQVGSGGTNTEAFF; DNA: TGTGCCAGTAGTCCCAGACAGGTCGGGAGCGGGGGTACCAACACTGAAGCTTTCTTT
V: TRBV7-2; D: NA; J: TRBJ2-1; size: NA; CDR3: CASSLAFGAYNEQFF; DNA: TGTGCCAGCAGCTTAGCTTTCGGGGCCTACAATGAGCAGTTCTTC
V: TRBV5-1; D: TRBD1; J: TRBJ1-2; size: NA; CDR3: CASSPRTGPPYGYTF; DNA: TGCGCCAGCAGCCCCAGGACAGGGCCCCCTTATGGCTACACCTTC
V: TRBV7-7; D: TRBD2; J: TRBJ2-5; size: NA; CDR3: CASSLSSGGVETQYF; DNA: TGTGCTAGCAGCTTATCTAGCGGGGGGGTAGAGACCCAGTACTTC
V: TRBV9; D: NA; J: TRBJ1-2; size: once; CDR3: CASSVSQGDGYTF; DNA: TGTGCCAGCAGCGTTTCACAGGGTGACGGCTACACCTTC
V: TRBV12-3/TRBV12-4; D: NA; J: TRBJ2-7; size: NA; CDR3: CASSFMTSEQYF; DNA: TGTGCCAGCAGTTTTATGACCTCCGAGCAGTACTTC
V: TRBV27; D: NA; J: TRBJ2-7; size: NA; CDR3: CASRSRGGYEQYF; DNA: TGTGCCAGCAGATCAAGGGGGGGCTACGAGCAGTACTTC
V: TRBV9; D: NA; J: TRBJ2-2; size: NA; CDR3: CASRGRGRGELFF; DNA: TGTGCCAGCCGGGGCAGGGGTAGGGGGGAGCTGTTTTTT
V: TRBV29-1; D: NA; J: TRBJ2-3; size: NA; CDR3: CSVEWARGTDTQYF; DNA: TGCAGCGTTGAATGGGCAAGGGGCACAGATACGCAGTATTTT
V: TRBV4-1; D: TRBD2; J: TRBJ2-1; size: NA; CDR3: CASSQAGGAYNEQFF; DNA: TGCGCCAGCAGCCAGGCGGGGGGGGCCTACAATGAGCAGTTCTTC
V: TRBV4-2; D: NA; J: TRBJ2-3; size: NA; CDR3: CASSQATGTDTQYF; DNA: TGTGCCAGCAGCCAGGCCACAGGCACAGATACGCAGTATTTT
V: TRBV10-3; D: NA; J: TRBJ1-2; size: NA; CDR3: CAISGGSAGRVYGYTF; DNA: TGTGCCATCAGCGGGGGTTCGGCAGGGCGCGTCTATGGCTACACCTTC